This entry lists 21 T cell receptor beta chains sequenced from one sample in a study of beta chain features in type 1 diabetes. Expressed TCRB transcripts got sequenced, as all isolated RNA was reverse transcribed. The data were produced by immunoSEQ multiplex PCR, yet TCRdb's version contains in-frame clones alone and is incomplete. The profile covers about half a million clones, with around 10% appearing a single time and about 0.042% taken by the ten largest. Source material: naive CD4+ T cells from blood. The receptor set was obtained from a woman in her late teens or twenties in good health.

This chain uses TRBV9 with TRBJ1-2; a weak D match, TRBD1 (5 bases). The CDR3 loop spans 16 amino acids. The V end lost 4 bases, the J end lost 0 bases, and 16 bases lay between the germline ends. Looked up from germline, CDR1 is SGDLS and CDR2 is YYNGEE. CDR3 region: CASSPGEGTTNYGYTF. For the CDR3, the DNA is TGTGCCAGCAGCCCGGGTGAGGGGACCACTAACTATGGCTACACCTTC.

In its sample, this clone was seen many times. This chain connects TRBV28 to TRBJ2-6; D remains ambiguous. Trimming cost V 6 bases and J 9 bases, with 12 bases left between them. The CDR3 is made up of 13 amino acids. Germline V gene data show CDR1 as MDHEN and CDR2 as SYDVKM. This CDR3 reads CASRYTMVNVLTF. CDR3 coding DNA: TGTGCCAGCAGATACACGATGGTCAACGTCCTGACTTTC.

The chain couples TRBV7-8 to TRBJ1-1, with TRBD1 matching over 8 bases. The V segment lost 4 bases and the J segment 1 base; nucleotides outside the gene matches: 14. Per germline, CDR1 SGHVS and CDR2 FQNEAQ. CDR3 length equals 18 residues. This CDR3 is CASSSTSGDRGWNTEAFF. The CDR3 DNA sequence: TGTGCCAGCAGCTCAACCAGCGGCGACAGGGGTTGGAACACTGAAGCTTTCTTT.

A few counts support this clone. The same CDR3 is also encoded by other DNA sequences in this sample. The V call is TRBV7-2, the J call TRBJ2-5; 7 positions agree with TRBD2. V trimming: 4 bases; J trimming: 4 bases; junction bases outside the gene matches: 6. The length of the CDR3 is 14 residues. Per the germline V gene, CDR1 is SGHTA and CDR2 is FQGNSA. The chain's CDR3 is CASSSRGGGETQYF. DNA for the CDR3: TGTGCCAGCAGCTCCCGCGGGGGTGGAGAGACCCAGTACTTC.

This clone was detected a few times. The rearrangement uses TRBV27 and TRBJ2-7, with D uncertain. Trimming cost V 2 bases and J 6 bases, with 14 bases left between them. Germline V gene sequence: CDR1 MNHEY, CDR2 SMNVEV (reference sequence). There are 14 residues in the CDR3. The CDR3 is CASSLNRGVSEQYV. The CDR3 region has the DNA TGTGCCAGCAGTTTAAACCGCGGAGTCAGCGAGCAGTACGTC.

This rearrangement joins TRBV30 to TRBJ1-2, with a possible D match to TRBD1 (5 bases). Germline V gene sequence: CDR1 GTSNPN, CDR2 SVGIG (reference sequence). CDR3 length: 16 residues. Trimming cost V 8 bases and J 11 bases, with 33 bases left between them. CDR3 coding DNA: TGTGCCCTAAGCCAGGGCCGGGCCAGCGAGGTATCTCGATACACCTTC. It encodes CALSQGRASEVSRYTF.

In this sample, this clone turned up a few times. This CDR3 reads CASRRTSGSYEQYF. The CDR3 DNA is TGTGCCAGTAGACGGACTAGCGGAAGCTACGAGCAGTACTTC. The gene calls are TRBV19 and TRBJ2-7; 10 positions match TRBD2. CDR1 and CDR2 from the germline V gene are LNHDA and SQIVND (reference sequence). This CDR3 spans 14 amino acids. V was pared by 6 bases and J by 3 bases, with 5 bases of the junction left unmatched. The entire variable domain, with the rest obtained from reference TRBV19 and TRBJ2-7, is as follows: DGGITQSPKYLFRKEGQNVTLSCEQNLNHDAMYWYRQDPGQGLRLIYYSQIVNDFQKGDIAEGYSVSREKKESFPLTVTSAQKNPTAFYLCASRRTSGSYEQYFGPGTRLTVT.

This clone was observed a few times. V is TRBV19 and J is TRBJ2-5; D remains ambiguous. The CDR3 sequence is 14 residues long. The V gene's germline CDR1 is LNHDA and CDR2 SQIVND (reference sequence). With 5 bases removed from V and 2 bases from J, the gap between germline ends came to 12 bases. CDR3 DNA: TGTGCCAGTAGTGAACAAAGACCACAAGAGACCCAGTACTTC. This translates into CASSEQRPQETQYF.

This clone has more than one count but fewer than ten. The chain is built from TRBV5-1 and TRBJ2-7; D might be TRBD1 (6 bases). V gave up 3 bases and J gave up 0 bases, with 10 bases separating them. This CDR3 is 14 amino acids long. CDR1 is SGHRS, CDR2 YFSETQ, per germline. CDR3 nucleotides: TGCGCCAGCAGCTCCGGACAGAGCTCCTACGAGCAGTACTTC. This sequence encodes CASSSGQSSYEQYF.

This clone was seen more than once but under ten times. The CDR3 nucleotides read TGTGCCAGCTTCCGACTAGATACGCAGTATTTT. It translates to CASFRLDTQYF. The chain is built from TRBV18 and TRBJ2-3; D is unresolved. Trimming took 7 bases from V and 5 from J, leaving 7 bases between them. Germline CDR1 KGHSH, CDR2 LQKENI. The CDR3 spans 11 residues.

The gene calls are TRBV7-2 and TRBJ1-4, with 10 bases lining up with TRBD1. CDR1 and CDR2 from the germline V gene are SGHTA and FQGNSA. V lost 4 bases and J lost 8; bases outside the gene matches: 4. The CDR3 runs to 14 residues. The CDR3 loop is CASSSGTGVEKLFF. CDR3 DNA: TGTGCCAGCAGCTCCGGGACAGGGGTGGAAAAACTGTTTTTT.

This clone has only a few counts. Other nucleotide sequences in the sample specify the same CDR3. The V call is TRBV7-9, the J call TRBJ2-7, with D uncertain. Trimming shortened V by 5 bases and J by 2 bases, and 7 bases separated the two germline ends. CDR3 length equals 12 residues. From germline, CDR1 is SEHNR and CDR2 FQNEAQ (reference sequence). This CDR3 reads CASSPPTYEQYF. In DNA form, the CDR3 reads TGTGCCAGCAGCCCCCCCACCTACGAGCAGTACTTC.

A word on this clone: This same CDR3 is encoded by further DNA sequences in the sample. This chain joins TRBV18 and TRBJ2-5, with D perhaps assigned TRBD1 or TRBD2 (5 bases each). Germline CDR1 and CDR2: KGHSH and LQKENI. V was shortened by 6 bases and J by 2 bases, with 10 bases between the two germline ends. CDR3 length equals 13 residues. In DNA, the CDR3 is TGTGCCAGCTCCGGGACGGCACAAGAGACCCAGTACTTC. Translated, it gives CASSGTAQETQYF. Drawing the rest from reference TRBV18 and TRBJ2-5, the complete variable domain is NAGVMQNPRHLVRRRGQEARLRCSPMKGHSHVYWYRQLPEEGLKFMVYLQKENIIDESGMPKERFSAEFPKEGPSILRIQQVVRGDSAAYFCASSGTAQETQYFGPGTRLLVL.

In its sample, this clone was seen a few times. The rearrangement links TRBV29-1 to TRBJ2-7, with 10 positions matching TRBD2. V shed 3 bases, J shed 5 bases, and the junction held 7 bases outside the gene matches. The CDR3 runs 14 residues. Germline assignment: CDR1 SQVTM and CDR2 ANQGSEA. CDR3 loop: CSVDSSGRFHEQYF. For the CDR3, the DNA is TGCAGCGTTGATAGTAGCGGGAGGTTCCACGAGCAGTACTTC.

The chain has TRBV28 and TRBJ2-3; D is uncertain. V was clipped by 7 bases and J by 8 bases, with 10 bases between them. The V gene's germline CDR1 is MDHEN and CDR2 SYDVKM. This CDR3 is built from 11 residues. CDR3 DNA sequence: TGTGCCAGCAAAGACTTGTCTACGCAGTATTTT. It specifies CASKDLSTQYF.

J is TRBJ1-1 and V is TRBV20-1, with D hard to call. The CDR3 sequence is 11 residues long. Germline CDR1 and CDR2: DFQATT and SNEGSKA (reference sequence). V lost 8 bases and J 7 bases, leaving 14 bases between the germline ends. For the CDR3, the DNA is TGCAGTTACCCAAGTGATCTTGAAGCTTTCTTT. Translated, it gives CSYPSDLEAFF.

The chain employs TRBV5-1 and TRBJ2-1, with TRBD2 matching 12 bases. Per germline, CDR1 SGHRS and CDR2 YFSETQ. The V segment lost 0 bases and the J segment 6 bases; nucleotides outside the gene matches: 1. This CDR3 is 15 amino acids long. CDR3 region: CASSLASGRANEQFF. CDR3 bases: TGCGCCAGCAGCTTGGCTAGCGGGAGGGCCAATGAGCAGTTCTTC.

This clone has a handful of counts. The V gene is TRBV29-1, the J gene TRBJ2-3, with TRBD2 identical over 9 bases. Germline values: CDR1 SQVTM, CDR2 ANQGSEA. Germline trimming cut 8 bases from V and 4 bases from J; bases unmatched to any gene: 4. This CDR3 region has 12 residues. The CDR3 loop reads CSHSGGADTQYF. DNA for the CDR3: TGCAGCCATAGCGGGGGAGCAGATACGCAGTATTTT.

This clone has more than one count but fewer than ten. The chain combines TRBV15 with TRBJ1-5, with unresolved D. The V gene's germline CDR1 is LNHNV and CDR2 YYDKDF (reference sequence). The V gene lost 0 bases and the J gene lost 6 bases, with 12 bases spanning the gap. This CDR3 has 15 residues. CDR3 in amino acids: CATSREVRAGQPQHF. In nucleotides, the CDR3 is TGTGCCACCAGCAGAGAGGTGAGGGCGGGTCAGCCCCAGCATTTT.

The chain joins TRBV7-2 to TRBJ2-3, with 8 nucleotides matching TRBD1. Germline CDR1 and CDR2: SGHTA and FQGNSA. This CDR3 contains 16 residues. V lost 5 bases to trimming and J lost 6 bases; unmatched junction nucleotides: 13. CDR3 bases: TGTGCCAGCAGCACCGATTCGACAGGGGCAGTGGATACGCAGTATTTT. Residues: CASSTDSTGAVDTQYF.

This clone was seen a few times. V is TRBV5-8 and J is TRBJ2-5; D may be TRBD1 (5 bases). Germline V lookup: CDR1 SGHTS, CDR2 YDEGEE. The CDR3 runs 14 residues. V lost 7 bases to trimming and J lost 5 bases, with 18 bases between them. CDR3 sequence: CASLQEKGLETQYF. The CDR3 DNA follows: TGTGCCAGCCTACAAGAAAAGGGGCTGGAGACCCAGTACTTC. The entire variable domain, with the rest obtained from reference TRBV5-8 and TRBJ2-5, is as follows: EAGVTQSPTHLIKTRGQQATLRCSPISGHTSVYWYQQALGLGLQFLLWYDEGEERNRGNFPPRFSGRQFPNYSSELNVNALELEDSALYLCASLQEKGLETQYFGPGTRLLVL.